A selection of T cell receptor beta chains follows, all from one sample in a study of cytomegalovirus exposure and HLA in healthy donors. Some clones are missing from TCRdb's copy, which holds only in-frame ones; the method was immunoSEQ multiplex PCR. The data contain fewer than 200,000 clones, under 70% of them singletons. Sequencing was carried out using PBMCs. These receptors were obtained from a woman in her thirties or forties in good health and CMV-seropositive. The CDR3 runs from the conserved cysteine through the conserved F or W. Fields, in order: V gene, clone size, J gene, D gene, CDR3 DNA, CDR3 protein. D genes are given only for firm matches. Clone size is shown for a subset of rows, as once, few, many or a class of expanded clone.

v_call: TRBV10-3; clone_size: few; j_call: TRBJ1-2; d_call: .; cdr3_nt: TGTGCCATCAGTGAGTCACAGGTCTATGGCTACACCTTC; cdr3_aa: CAISESQVYGYTF
v_call: TRBV4-3; clone_size: .; j_call: TRBJ2-1; d_call: TRBD2; cdr3_nt: TGCGCCAGCAGCCGCGGGGGGCGGTTGGGGAATGAGCAGTTCTTC; cdr3_aa: CASSRGGRLGNEQFF
v_call: TRBV11-2; clone_size: few; j_call: TRBJ2-2; d_call: .; cdr3_nt: TGTGCCAGCAGCTTTCCCCTCCGGGGGGCGGACACCGGGGAGCTGTTTTTT; cdr3_aa: CASSFPLRGADTGELFF
v_call: TRBV7-6; clone_size: .; j_call: TRBJ2-1; d_call: .; cdr3_nt: TGTGCCAGCAGCTTAGGAGCGGACCTCTACAATGAGCAGTTCTTC; cdr3_aa: CASSLGADLYNEQFF
v_call: TRBV11-2; clone_size: .; j_call: TRBJ1-5; d_call: .; cdr3_nt: TGTGCCAGCAGCTTAGAGAGAATCCCCAATCAGCCCCAGCATTTT; cdr3_aa: CASSLERIPNQPQHF
v_call: TRBV20-1; clone_size: .; j_call: TRBJ1-2; d_call: TRBD1; cdr3_nt: TGCAGTGCTAACAGGGGTGGGGGCTACACCTTC; cdr3_aa: CSANRGGGYTF
v_call: TRBV7-9; clone_size: .; j_call: TRBJ2-3; d_call: TRBD2; cdr3_nt: TGTGCCAGCAGCCGTACTAGCGGCACAGATACGCAGTATTTT; cdr3_aa: CASSRTSGTDTQYF
v_call: TRBV14; clone_size: .; j_call: TRBJ2-7; d_call: .; cdr3_nt: TGTGCCAGCAGCCAACTCTTGGAGAGGACAGGGACGGGGGGGCAGTACTTC; cdr3_aa: CASSQLLERTGTGGQYF
v_call: TRBV5-6; clone_size: few; j_call: TRBJ2-1; d_call: TRBD2; cdr3_nt: TGTGCCAGCAGCTTGGGGGTAGCGGGAGAGGTGGACAATGAGCAGTTCTTC; cdr3_aa: CASSLGVAGEVDNEQFF
v_call: TRBV5-4; clone_size: .; j_call: TRBJ2-3; d_call: TRBD2; cdr3_nt: TGTGCCAGCAGCGGCGGACTAGCGGGGGGAGATACGCAGTATTTT; cdr3_aa: CASSGGLAGGDTQYF
v_call: TRBV19; clone_size: .; j_call: TRBJ2-2; d_call: .; cdr3_nt: TGTGCCAGTAGTCGGGGGGCGGGAGTTGGGACCGGGGAGCTGTTTTTT; cdr3_aa: CASSRGAGVGTGELFF
v_call: TRBV7-2; clone_size: .; j_call: TRBJ2-3; d_call: TRBD1; cdr3_nt: TGTGCCAGCAGCCATGACAGGGGTTCAGATACGCAGTATTTT; cdr3_aa: CASSHDRGSDTQYF
v_call: TRBV19; clone_size: .; j_call: TRBJ1-2; d_call: TRBD1; cdr3_nt: TGTGCCAGTAGTCCCAACCACAGGGGCGCTGGCTACACCTTC; cdr3_aa: CASSPNHRGAGYTF
v_call: TRBV27; clone_size: .; j_call: TRBJ2-2; d_call: TRBD1; cdr3_nt: TGTGCCAGCAGGGGGACAGCGAACACCGGGGAGCTGTTTTTT; cdr3_aa: CASRGTANTGELFF
v_call: TRBV19; clone_size: few; j_call: TRBJ2-7; d_call: TRBD2; cdr3_nt: TGTGCCAGTAGTATGGCGGGGGGACGGTACCCTCGCGAGCAGTACTTC; cdr3_aa: CASSMAGGRYPREQYF
v_call: TRBV5-1; clone_size: once; j_call: TRBJ1-1; d_call: .; cdr3_nt: TGCGCCAGCAGCGAGCCGGTTTCCACTGAAGCTTTCTTT; cdr3_aa: CASSEPVSTEAFF
v_call: TRBV19; clone_size: few; j_call: TRBJ2-7; d_call: .; cdr3_nt: TGTGCCAGTAGTAGGACAGTTAACGAGCAGTACTTC; cdr3_aa: CASSRTVNEQYF
v_call: TRBV5-1; clone_size: .; j_call: TRBJ2-1; d_call: TRBD1; cdr3_nt: TGCGCCAGCAGCTTGGGACAGGGAGAAGATGAGCAGTTCTTC; cdr3_aa: CASSLGQGEDEQFF
v_call: TRBV5-1; clone_size: .; j_call: TRBJ1-1; d_call: TRBD1; cdr3_nt: TGCGCCAGCAGCAGCGGACAGGGGACTGAAGCTTTCTTT; cdr3_aa: CASSSGQGTEAFF
v_call: TRBV19; clone_size: once; j_call: TRBJ1-1; d_call: .; cdr3_nt: TGTGCCAGTACCCCCGGAACAGCTGAAGCTTTCTTT; cdr3_aa: CASTPGTAEAFF
v_call: TRBV7-9; clone_size: .; j_call: TRBJ1-1; d_call: .; cdr3_nt: TGTGCCAGCAGCTTAGTTGAAGGGGGAAGGGAAGCTTTCTTT; cdr3_aa: CASSLVEGGREAFF
v_call: TRBV5-6; clone_size: once; j_call: TRBJ2-7; d_call: TRBD1; cdr3_nt: TGTGCCAGCAGCTCTAAACAGGGGTCCTACGAGCAGTACTTC; cdr3_aa: CASSSKQGSYEQYF
v_call: TRBV7-9; clone_size: .; j_call: TRBJ2-4; d_call: .; cdr3_nt: TGTGCCAGTACCAGGTTGAACATTCAGTACTTC; cdr3_aa: CASTRLNIQYF
v_call: TRBV13; clone_size: .; j_call: TRBJ2-7; d_call: .; cdr3_nt: TGTGCCAGCAGCTTCCTCCAGTACGAGCAGTACTTC; cdr3_aa: CASSFLQYEQYF
v_call: TRBV10-2; clone_size: .; j_call: TRBJ1-1; d_call: .; cdr3_nt: TGCGCCAGCAGCGCAGGAGGCGAAGCTTTCTTT; cdr3_aa: CASSAGGEAFF
v_call: TRBV7-6; clone_size: .; j_call: TRBJ2-7; d_call: .; cdr3_nt: TGTGCCAGCAGCGTTAGCTCCTACGAGCAGTACTTC; cdr3_aa: CASSVSSYEQYF
v_call: TRBV7-9; clone_size: .; j_call: TRBJ2-5; d_call: .; cdr3_nt: TGTGCCAGCAGCTTCATAGCCGGGACTGGGGAGGAGACCCAGTACTTC; cdr3_aa: CASSFIAGTGEETQYF
v_call: TRBV9; clone_size: .; j_call: TRBJ1-2; d_call: .; cdr3_nt: TGTGCCAGCGGCCTCGAGGATAACTATGGCTACACCTTC; cdr3_aa: CASGLEDNYGYTF
v_call: TRBV15; clone_size: few; j_call: TRBJ1-4; d_call: TRBD1; cdr3_nt: TGTGCCACCAGCAGAGATTCAGGACAGGGTGAAAAACTGTTTTTT; cdr3_aa: CATSRDSGQGEKLFF
v_call: TRBV10-3; clone_size: once; j_call: TRBJ2-7; d_call: TRBD1; cdr3_nt: TGTGCCATCAGTGGTTCAAGCCAGGGGGCCGGCTACGAGCAGTACTTC; cdr3_aa: CAISGSSQGAGYEQYF
v_call: TRBV11-2; clone_size: .; j_call: TRBJ2-1; d_call: .; cdr3_nt: TGTGCCAGCAGCGGGGGACTTCTCGACTCCGCGGACAATGAGCAGTTCTTC; cdr3_aa: CASSGGLLDSADNEQFF
v_call: TRBV5-4; clone_size: .; j_call: TRBJ2-1; d_call: TRBD1; cdr3_nt: TGTGCCAGCAGCGTCCTCCAGGGGGCGGAGAATCTGAGTGAGCAGTTCTTC; cdr3_aa: CASSVLQGAENLSEQFF
v_call: TRBV7-7; clone_size: once; j_call: TRBJ2-2; d_call: .; cdr3_nt: TGTGCTAGCTCCCAGGATTACACCGGGGAGCTGTTTTTT; cdr3_aa: CASSQDYTGELFF
v_call: TRBV6-5; clone_size: .; j_call: TRBJ1-1; d_call: TRBD1; cdr3_nt: TGTGCCAGCAGTTACTCGAGGGGGGACAGCACTGAAGCTTTCTTT; cdr3_aa: CASSYSRGDSTEAFF
v_call: TRBV11-2; clone_size: .; j_call: TRBJ2-7; d_call: TRBD1; cdr3_nt: TGTGCCAGCAGCTGGGGACAGGGAGGTATCGAGCAGTACTTC; cdr3_aa: CASSWGQGGIEQYF
v_call: TRBV5-1; clone_size: few; j_call: TRBJ2-7; d_call: TRBD2; cdr3_nt: TGCGCCAGCGGACGCGCGGGAGAGGGCGAGCAGTACTTC; cdr3_aa: CASGRAGEGEQYF
v_call: TRBV18; clone_size: .; j_call: TRBJ1-4; d_call: .; cdr3_nt: TGTGCCAGCTCACCCTACCAGGGCGAAAAACTGTTTTTT; cdr3_aa: CASSPYQGEKLFF
v_call: TRBV5-5; clone_size: .; j_call: TRBJ1-1; d_call: .; cdr3_nt: TGTGCCAGCAGCTTGACAGGGTTTGACACTGAAGCTTTCTTT; cdr3_aa: CASSLTGFDTEAFF
v_call: TRBV27; clone_size: few; j_call: TRBJ2-7; d_call: .; cdr3_nt: TGTGCCAGCAGTTTACAGGGGGCTAGCGGGGCCTACGAGCAGTACTTC; cdr3_aa: CASSLQGASGAYEQYF
v_call: TRBV9; clone_size: .; j_call: TRBJ1-1; d_call: TRBD1; cdr3_nt: TGTGCCAGCAGCACGCGGACAGGCTCTGAAGCTTTCTTT; cdr3_aa: CASSTRTGSEAFF
v_call: TRBV7-2; clone_size: .; j_call: TRBJ2-3; d_call: TRBD2; cdr3_nt: TGTGCCAGCAGCCCCCCTGGGTTGCAGCTAGCGGGAGATACGCAGTATTTT; cdr3_aa: CASSPPGLQLAGDTQYF
v_call: TRBV5-1; clone_size: .; j_call: TRBJ2-3; d_call: TRBD2; cdr3_nt: TGCGCCAGCACCCGGGGGACTAGCGGGGGGGCGGATACGCAGTATTTT; cdr3_aa: CASTRGTSGGADTQYF